The rows below give T cell receptor beta chains drawn from one sample of a study of T cells after yellow fever vaccination. MiXCR was run by TCRdb on the 5' RACE reads, yielding one entry per CDR3 protein. The top ten hold around 3.4% of the sample, which has about 300,000 distinct CDR3 sequences, less than 9.5% seen once. Sequenced material: CD4+ T cells sorted from PBMCs, taken 5 days after the yellow fever booster vaccination. These receptors were obtained from a man aged 18 to 30 who received the YFV17D yellow fever vaccine. The CDR3 runs from the conserved cysteine through the conserved F or W. A D gene is named only where the DNA matches it firmly. Size values are once, few and many counts, or a class for expanded clones, and some rows have none.

>.|TRBJ1-2|.|TRBV7-2
CASSSTPASGYTF
TGTGCCAGCAGCTCCACGCCTGCTAGTGGCTACACCTTC
>TRBD1|TRBJ2-7|.|TRBV7-2
CASSPGTGSIYEQYF
TGTGCCAGCAGCCCGGGGACAGGGTCGATCTACGAGCAGTACTTC
>.|TRBJ2-6|few|TRBV10-2
CASSESGGSGANVLTF
TGCGCCAGCAGTGAGTCAGGAGGCTCTGGGGCCAACGTCCTGACTTTC
>TRBD1|TRBJ2-3|few|TRBV25-1
CASSEPGQRDTQYF
TGTGCCAGCAGTGAACCGGGACAGAGAGATACGCAGTATTTT
>.|TRBJ2-1|.|TRBV29-1
CSVEEGRGSSYNEQFF
TGCAGCGTTGAAGAGGGCCGGGGGAGCTCCTACAATGAGCAGTTCTTC
>.|TRBJ2-3|.|TRBV6-6
CASRDGPSSTDTQYF
TGTGCCAGCAGAGACGGGCCTAGTTCCACAGATACGCAGTATTTT
>.|TRBJ1-4|.|TRBV4-2
CASSQDRPFYATNEKLFF
TGTGCCAGCAGCCAAGATCGGCCATTCTATGCAACTAATGAAAAACTGTTTTTT
>.|TRBJ1-5|.|TRBV7-6
CASSLGPIPVGHF
TGTGCCAGCAGCTTAGGCCCGATCCCAGTCGGTCATTTT
>TRBD1|TRBJ2-7|once|TRBV7-9
CASSLAQGYYEQYF
TGTGCCAGCAGCTTAGCACAGGGGTACTACGAGCAGTACTTC
>.|TRBJ1-1|few|TRBV4-1
CASSQGAMNTEAFF
TGCGCCAGCAGCCAAGGAGCCATGAACACTGAAGCTTTCTTT
>TRBD2|TRBJ2-1|.|TRBV12-3/TRBV12-4
CASSPERGPRIF
TGTGCCAGCAGTCCCGAGCGGGGGCCTCGGATCTTC
>.|TRBJ2-3|.|TRBV5-1
CASSFLQDQADTQYF
TGCGCCAGCAGCTTCTTACAGGACCAGGCAGATACGCAGTATTTT
>.|TRBJ1-5|.|TRBV12-3/TRBV12-4
CASNTQGPETPQHF
TGTGCCAGCAATACCCAGGGACCCGAGACGCCCCAGCATTTT
>.|TRBJ2-7|.|TRBV29-1
CSVDRAAGEQYF
TGCAGCGTTGATCGGGCAGCGGGCGAGCAGTACTTC
>.|TRBJ1-1|.|TRBV6-2/TRBV6-3
CASRDTSMNTEAFF
TGTGCCAGCAGGGATACCAGTATGAACACTGAAGCTTTCTTT
>TRBD1|TRBJ2-5|.|TRBV7-9
CASSSTGGKETQYF
TGTGCCAGCAGCAGTACAGGGGGCAAGGAGACCCAGTACTTC
>TRBD1|TRBJ1-3|.|TRBV2
CASNGQAGNTIYF
TGTGCCAGTAACGGACAGGCTGGAAACACCATATATTTT
>.|TRBJ2-3|few|TRBV4-2
CASSQATGRAEDTQYF
TGTGCCAGCAGCCAAGCGACCGGTCGGGCCGAGGATACGCAGTATTTT
>.|TRBJ1-6|.|TRBV5-1
CASSLVEGSPLHF
TGCGCCAGCAGCTTGGTTGAGGGTTCACCCCTCCACTTT
>.|TRBJ1-5|.|TRBV20-1
CSARVSGNQPQHF
TGCAGTGCTAGAGTTTCAGGGAACCAGCCCCAGCATTTT
>TRBD2|TRBJ2-7|few|TRBV7-2
CASSPGLAPAVYEQYF
TGTGCCAGCAGCCCCGGACTAGCGCCGGCCGTTTACGAGCAGTACTTC
>TRBD1|TRBJ1-1|many|TRBV5-1
CASSRGQGNTEAFF
TGCGCCAGCAGCCGGGGACAGGGCAACACTGAAGCTTTCTTT
>.|TRBJ2-5|.|TRBV30
CAWSGGLQETQYF
TGTGCCTGGAGTGGGGGGCTTCAAGAGACCCAGTACTTC
>TRBD2|TRBJ2-1|many|TRBV5-1
CASSSLAGGRNEQFF
TGCGCCAGCAGCTCACTAGCGGGGGGTCGAAATGAGCAGTTCTTC
>.|TRBJ2-3|.|TRBV5-6
CASSLDLGHKISTDTQYF
TGTGCCAGCAGCTTGGACCTGGGACATAAAATTTCCACAGATACGCAGTATTTT
>TRBD1|TRBJ1-1|few|TRBV18
CASSPQDRVGTEAFF
TGTGCCAGCTCACCCCAAGACAGGGTCGGGACTGAAGCTTTCTTT
>.|TRBJ2-7|.|TRBV18
CASSPPARAYEQYF
TGTGCCAGCTCACCACCGGCCCGAGCCTACGAGCAGTACTTC
>TRBD1|TRBJ2-2|few|TRBV29-1
CSIGTGVPGELFF
TGCAGCATAGGGACAGGGGTGCCCGGGGAGCTGTTTTTT
>.|TRBJ2-5|.|TRBV20-1
CSARPGTAGTQYF
TGCAGTGCTAGACCTGGGACAGCGGGGACCCAGTACTTC
>.|TRBJ1-2|few|TRBV3-1
CASSHGGGDGYTF
TGTGCCAGCAGCCATGGCGGGGGTGACGGCTACACCTTC
>.|TRBJ2-1|few|TRBV3-1
CASSQRLAGGSGEQFF
TGTGCCAGCAGCCAGCGACTAGCAGGGGGTTCTGGAGAGCAGTTCTTC
>TRBD2|TRBJ2-1|.|TRBV20-1
CSAAPPRGEYKEQFF
TGCAGTGCCGCCCCCCCGCGGGGGGAGTACAAAGAGCAGTTCTTC
>.|TRBJ1-2|few|TRBV7-2
CASSLAPQAPYGYTF
TGTGCCAGCAGCTTAGCCCCACAGGCCCCCTATGGCTACACCTTC
>TRBD2|TRBJ2-3|few|TRBV5-1
CASSLSAGGADTQYF
TGCGCCAGCAGCTTATCAGCGGGGGGAGCAGATACGCAGTATTTT
>.|TRBJ2-1|many|TRBV5-1
CASSLYRDSGSYNEQFF
TGCGCCAGCAGCTTATATAGGGACTCGGGCTCCTACAATGAGCAGTTCTTC
>.|TRBJ1-4|.|TRBV2
CASSVESRTNEKLFF
TGTGCCAGCAGTGTCGAAAGCCGGACTAATGAAAAACTGTTTTTT
>TRBD2|TRBJ2-5|few|TRBV20-1
CSASGGTLQETQYF
TGCAGTGCTAGCGGGGGGACTCTTCAAGAGACCCAGTACTTC
>.|TRBJ1-2|few|TRBV20-1
CSAGTSHRDYGYTF
TGCAGTGCTGGGACATCCCACAGAGACTATGGCTACACCTTC
>.|TRBJ2-5|few|TRBV7-3
CASSSGPSQETQYF
TGTGCCAGCAGCTCGGGACCGAGTCAAGAGACCCAGTACTTC
>.|TRBJ1-4|few|TRBV7-6
CASSLVTDEKLFF
TGTGCCAGCAGCTTAGTGACTGATGAAAAACTGTTTTTT
>TRBD2|TRBJ2-3|.|TRBV12-3/TRBV12-4
CASSQRGRDTQYF
TGTGCCAGCAGCCAGCGGGGGCGGGATACGCAGTATTTT
>.|TRBJ2-7|many|TRBV10-3
CAISEVRAYEQYF
TGTGCCATCAGTGAGGTCAGGGCCTACGAGCAGTACTTC
>.|TRBJ1-2|.|TRBV5-4
CASSPKTGYGYTF
TGTGCCAGCAGCCCCAAAACAGGGTATGGCTACACCTTC
>TRBD1|TRBJ1-1|many|TRBV18
CASSRDRGTEAFF
TGTGCCAGCTCGCGGGACAGGGGAACTGAAGCTTTCTTT
>.|TRBJ1-3|few|TRBV7-2
CASSLTIDAYSGNTIYF
TGTGCCAGCAGCTTAACAATCGACGCCTACTCTGGAAACACCATATATTTT
>.|TRBJ1-1|.|TRBV5-5
CASSPRGSKNTEAFF
TGTGCCAGCAGCCCGCGGGGGTCCAAGAACACTGAAGCTTTCTTT
>.|TRBJ1-5|.|TRBV7-8
CASTPTAGWQPQHF
TGTGCCAGCACCCCGACAGCTGGATGGCAGCCCCAGCATTTT
>.|TRBJ2-5|.|TRBV7-6
CASSLAGTKTQYF
TGTGCCAGCAGCTTAGCAGGGACGAAGACCCAGTACTTC
>.|TRBJ1-1|.|TRBV4-2
CASSQDGRGSMNTEAFF
TGTGCCAGCAGCCAAGATGGGCGTGGCAGCATGAACACTGAAGCTTTCTTT
>.|TRBJ2-1|few|TRBV3-1
CASSLGLEGYEQFF
TGTGCCAGCAGCCTCGGCCTGGAGGGCTATGAGCAGTTCTTC
>TRBD2|TRBJ2-1|few|TRBV24-1
CATSDASGLAGDYNEQFF
TGTGCCACCAGTGATGCCTCCGGACTAGCGGGGGACTACAATGAGCAGTTCTTC
>.|TRBJ2-3|.|TRBV24-1
CATSVSSGTDTQYF
TGTGCCACCAGCGTAAGTAGCGGCACAGATACGCAGTATTTT
>.|TRBJ1-2|.|TRBV7-8
CASSAGANYGYTF
TGTGCCAGCAGCGCAGGGGCTAACTATGGCTACACCTTC